The 3 T cell receptor beta chains listed next were all sequenced from one sample in a study of shared clonotypes between healthy human individuals. This table comes from immunoSEQ multiplex PCR, and its TCRdb copy is limited to in-frame clones, with some not included. Altogether a few hundred thousand clones are present, 87% being singletons, with the ten largest covering around 15%. Sequences were obtained from memory CD8+ T cells sorted from blood. As to subset: CD45RO+ cells pooled with CCR7-negative TemRA cells. These receptor sequences come from a young man in good health.

The V call is TRBV5-1, the J call TRBJ2-7; D is ambiguous. Germline CDR1 and CDR2: SGHRS and YFSETQ. V dropped 1 base and J dropped 3 bases, with 8 bases sitting between them. This CDR3 has 13 amino acids. CDR3 DNA: TGCGCCAGCAGCTTGACAGTGGGCTACGAGCAGTACTTC. This translates into CASSLTVGYEQYF.

In nucleotides, the CDR3 is TGTGCCAGCAGCTTTCCTCAGTTGGCTGAAGCTTTCTTT. It translates to CASSFPQLAEAFF. The chain uses TRBV7-9 and TRBJ1-1; D is ambiguous. The CDR3 sequence is 13 residues long. V dropped 3 bases and J dropped 6 bases, with 11 bases sitting between them. Per germline, CDR1 SEHNR and CDR2 FQNEAQ (reference sequence).

The CDR3 DNA reads as TGCGCCAGCAGTGACCAGGGGGGGAATGAGCAGTTCTTC. Its translation: CASSDQGGNEQFF. The rearrangement joins TRBV10-1 to TRBJ2-1; either TRBD1 or TRBD2 may supply D (7 bases each). Trimming shortened V by 3 bases and J by 7 bases, and 10 bases separated the two germline ends. CDR1 and CDR2 from the germline V gene are WNHNN and SYGVQD (reference sequence). This CDR3 spans 13 amino acids.